This entry features one T cell receptor (beta chain) sequence. Its antigen is as yet unknown. This entry belongs to a study of cytomegalovirus exposure and HLA in healthy donors. General observations from the study: Among TCR beta chains of equal frequency, HLA-associated ones were more clonally expanded in a later analysis. The study labeled fewer than 200 TCR beta chains cytomegalovirus-associated.

PCR primers comprised 60 Vbeta and 13 Jbeta primers. The data were produced by immunoSEQ multiplex PCR, yet TCRdb's version contains in-frame clones alone and is incomplete. The repertoire consists of about 170,000 clones, with under 85% occurring once and the leading ten covering about 4.9%. These donors counted as nominally healthy when sampled, but unrecorded immune exposures were likely. The CDR3 loop spans 14 amino acids. Germline CDR1 SGHDN, CDR2 FVKESK. Sample: PBMCs. The J gene is TRBJ2-5, the V gene TRBV14, with 9 bases aligning to TRBD2. The assigned J gene may be wrong: the sequence end matches TRBJ2-7 better. The sequence was obtained from a woman younger than 35 in good health and CMV-seropositive. The CDR3 loop reads CASSRRGGQNEQYF. For the CDR3, the DNA is TGTGCCAGCAGCAGGCGGGGGGGCCAGAACGAGCAGTACTTC.